This is a list of T cell receptor beta chains from one sample in a study of patients and donors after allogeneic stem cell transplantation. A single record per CDR3 protein comes from TCRdb applying MiXCR to the RT-PCR reads. The profile shows 200,000 to 250,000 distinct CDR3 sequences, less than 15% of them singletons. Sequencing was carried out using blood, either unsorted or a sorted T cell fraction (not recorded which). Receptors were obtained from a human donor who was either an allogeneic HSCT recipient or a stem cell or donor lymphocyte infusion donor (not recorded which). It is not recorded whose cells these are; they may come from a transplant donor. CDR3s include the opening cysteine and the closing phenylalanine or tryptophan. The D gene is left open where the match is weak. Clone sizes are given selectively: once, few, many, or a class where the clone is expanded.

clone_size j_call v_call d_call cdr3_aa cdr3_nt
few TRBJ1-4 TRBV7-9 TRBD1 CASSLMGVGQANEKLFF TGTGCCAGCAGCTTAATGGGGGTCGGACAGGCCAATGAAAAACTGTTTTTT
NA TRBJ2-6 TRBV7-8 NA CASSSQLRSGANVLTF TGTGCCAGCAGCTCCCAACTACGATCTGGGGCCAACGTCCTGACTTTC
few TRBJ2-7 TRBV6-1 NA CASSERRAPNPHEQYF TGTGCCAGCAGTGAACGCAGGGCACCGAATCCCCACGAGCAGTACTTC
NA TRBJ2-1 TRBV5-6 NA CASRSGRDDSYNEQFF TGTGCCAGCAGATCGGGACGGGACGACTCCTACAATGAGCAGTTCTTC
many TRBJ2-6 TRBV5-1 TRBD1 CASSKMGQGDVLSGANVLTF TGCGCCAGCAGCAAAATGGGACAGGGGGACGTTCTCTCTGGGGCCAACGTCCTGACTTTC
NA TRBJ1-1 TRBV11-2 NA CASSFARVNTEAFF TGTGCCAGCAGCTTTGCGAGGGTGAACACTGAAGCTTTCTTT
few TRBJ2-2 TRBV9 NA CASSVGSMTGELFF TGTGCCAGCAGCGTAGGATCAATGACCGGGGAGCTGTTTTTT
NA TRBJ1-5 TRBV9 TRBD1 CASSIWTGDSNQPQHF TGTGCCAGCAGCATATGGACAGGAGATAGCAATCAGCCCCAGCATTTT
many TRBJ2-2 TRBV20-1 NA CSARDHLTNTGELFF TGCAGTGCTAGAGATCACCTGACGAACACCGGGGAGCTGTTTTTT
few TRBJ2-2 TRBV18 NA CASSPAGHLTGELFF TGTGCCAGCTCACCAGCGGGACATCTCACCGGGGAGCTGTTTTTT
NA TRBJ2-2 TRBV9 NA CASSVASANTGELFF TGTGCCAGCAGCGTAGCTAGCGCGAACACCGGGGAGCTGTTTTTT
many TRBJ2-4 TRBV29-1 NA CSVDSGYNIQYF TGCAGCGTTGATTCAGGGTATAACATTCAGTACTTC
many TRBJ2-3 TRBV6-1 TRBD2 CASRSTSGGTDTQYF TGTGCCAGCAGATCCACTAGCGGGGGGACAGATACGCAGTATTTT
NA TRBJ1-6 TRBV5-1 NA CASSLEQGTRNSPLHF TGCGCCAGCAGCTTGGAGCAGGGCACGAGGAATTCACCCCTCCACTTT
NA TRBJ2-5 TRBV7-8 NA CASSIDSQETQYF TGTGCCAGCAGCATAGACAGCCAAGAGACCCAGTACTTC
many TRBJ1-4 TRBV29-1 NA CSVAGLGNEKLFF TGCAGCGTGGCAGGGCTAGGGAATGAAAAACTGTTTTTT
NA TRBJ2-3 TRBV7-2 NA CASSSPSAGIPDTQYF TGTGCCAGCAGCTCACCCTCCGCGGGTATCCCAGATACGCAGTATTTT
few TRBJ1-2 TRBV2 NA CASSAVRGDYGYTF TGTGCCAGCAGTGCTGTCCGGGGGGACTATGGCTACACCTTC
once TRBJ2-7 TRBV20-1 NA CSAERPSGVSSYEQYF TGCAGTGCTGAGAGACCCTCGGGGGTCAGCTCCTACGAGCAGTACTTC
many TRBJ2-2 TRBV13 NA CASSVVGPSTGELFF TGTGCCAGCAGCGTTGTGGGACCGTCCACCGGGGAGCTGTTTTTT
few TRBJ2-3 TRBV6-1 TRBD1 CASSRTGGADTQYF TGTGCCAGCAGCAGGACAGGGGGCGCAGATACGCAGTATTTT
few TRBJ1-1 TRBV29-1 NA CSVDQAEAFF TGCAGCGTTGATCAAGCAGAAGCTTTCTTT
NA TRBJ1-2 TRBV19 NA CASSARKYNYGYTF TGTGCCAGTAGTGCCAGGAAGTATAACTATGGCTACACCTTC
few TRBJ1-3 TRBV24-1 NA CATSDLGNTIYF TGTGCCACCAGTGATTTAGGTAACACCATATATTTT
many TRBJ2-7 TRBV4-1 NA CASSREANYEQYF TGCGCCAGCAGCCGGGAGGCAAACTACGAGCAGTACTTC
few TRBJ1-2 TRBV7-2 NA CASSPPRESYGYTF TGTGCCAGCAGCCCCCCCCGGGAGAGCTATGGCTACACCTTC
few TRBJ1-1 TRBV7-8 TRBD1 CASSPSYRQGAQNTEAFF TGTGCCAGCAGCCCGAGCTACCGACAGGGGGCCCAGAACACTGAAGCTTTCTTT
many TRBJ1-1 TRBV11-2 NA CASSFFDSHTEAFF TGTGCCAGCAGCTTTTTTGACAGTCACACTGAAGCTTTCTTT
NA TRBJ2-3 TRBV12-5 TRBD2 CASGAPSGGPVFF TGTGCTAGTGGTGCCCCTAGCGGGGGCCCGGTTTTTTTT
many TRBJ2-7 TRBV18 NA CASSQNSYEQYF TGTGCCAGCTCGCAAAATTCCTACGAGCAGTACTTC
many TRBJ2-1 TRBV5-1 TRBD2 CASEVAGYNNEQFF TGCGCCAGCGAGGTAGCGGGGTATAACAATGAGCAGTTCTTC